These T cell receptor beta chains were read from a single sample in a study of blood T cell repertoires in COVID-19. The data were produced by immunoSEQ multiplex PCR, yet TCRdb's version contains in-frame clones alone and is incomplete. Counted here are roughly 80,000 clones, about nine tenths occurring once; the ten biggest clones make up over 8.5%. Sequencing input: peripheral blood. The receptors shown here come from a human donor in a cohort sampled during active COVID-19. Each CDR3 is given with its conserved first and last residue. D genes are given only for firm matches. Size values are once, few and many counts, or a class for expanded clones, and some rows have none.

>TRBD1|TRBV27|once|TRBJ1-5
TGTGCCAGCAGTATCGGACAGGGGAGGAATCAGCCCCAGCATTTT
CASSIGQGRNQPQHF
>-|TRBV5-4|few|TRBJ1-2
TGTGCCAGCAGCCTCGACAGCTATGGCTACACCTTC
CASSLDSYGYTF
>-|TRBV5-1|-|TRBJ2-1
TGCGCCAGCAGCTCGGAGGACTTGTACAATGAGCAGTTCTTC
CASSSEDLYNEQFF
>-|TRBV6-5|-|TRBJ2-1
TGTGCCAGCAGTCGGGACAACTCCAAGCAGTTCTTC
CASSRDNSKQFF
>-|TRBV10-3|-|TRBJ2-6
TGTGCCATCAACAGGGGGGGAGCTGGGGCCAACGTCCTGACTTTC
CAINRGGAGANVLTF
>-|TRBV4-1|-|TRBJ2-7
TGCGCCAGCAGCCAAGAGCGCTGGACAGAGAGCCGCGAGCAGTACTTC
CASSQERWTESREQYF
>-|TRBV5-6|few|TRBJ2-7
TGTGCCAGCAGCTTTCTTCAGGGGACCTACGAGCAGTACTTC
CASSFLQGTYEQYF
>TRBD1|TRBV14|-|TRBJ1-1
TGTGCCAGCAGCCAAGATGCGGGGACAGCGAACACTGAAGCTTTCTTT
CASSQDAGTANTEAFF
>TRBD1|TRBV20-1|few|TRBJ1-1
TGCAGTGGACAGGGGATCACTGAAGCTTTCTTT
CSGQGITEAFF
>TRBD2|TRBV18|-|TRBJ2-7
TGTGCCAGCTCCACCAACGAGTGGACTAGCTCCTACGAGCAGTACTTC
CASSTNEWTSSYEQYF
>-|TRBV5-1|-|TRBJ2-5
TGCGCCAGCAGCGCAGGTAGGGGGGGCCTGGAGACCCAGTACTTC
CASSAGRGGLETQYF
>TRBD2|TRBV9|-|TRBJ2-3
TGTGCCAGCAGCGTAGTGGGACTAGCGGCAGATACGCAGTATTTT
CASSVVGLAADTQYF
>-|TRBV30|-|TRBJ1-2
TGTGCCTGGAGTGTACCTGGGTGGGGTACTAACGCGGGCCCGGGTGGCTACACCTTC
CAWSVPGWGTNAGPGGYTF
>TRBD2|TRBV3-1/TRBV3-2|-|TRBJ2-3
TGTGCCAGCAGCCCTAGCGGGGGGGTAGATACGCAGTATTTT
CASSPSGGVDTQYF
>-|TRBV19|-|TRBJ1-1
TGTGCCAGTAGTGTCAACGCAGGGGAAGTGAGCACTGAAGCTTTCTTT
CASSVNAGEVSTEAFF
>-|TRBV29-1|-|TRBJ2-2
TGCAGCGTTCAGCCGGGAGTCTGGACCGGGGAGCTGTTTTTT
CSVQPGVWTGELFF
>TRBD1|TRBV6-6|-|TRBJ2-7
TGTGCCAGCAGTTATAGGACAGGGGGTCCCTACGAGCAGTACTTC
CASSYRTGGPYEQYF
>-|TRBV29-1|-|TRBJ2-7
TGCGGGGGCGGTCGAGGGGTCGACGAGCAGTACTTC
CGGGRGVDEQYF
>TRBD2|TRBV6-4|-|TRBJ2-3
TGTGCCAGCAGCCCCAGGACTAGCGGTGCAGATACGCAGTATTTT
CASSPRTSGADTQYF
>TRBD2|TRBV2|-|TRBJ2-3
TGTGCCAGCAGTGTCTCTAGCGGGTACACAGATACGCAGTATTTT
CASSVSSGYTDTQYF
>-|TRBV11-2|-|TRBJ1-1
TGTGCCAGCAGCTCCGGACAGAACACTGAAGCTTTCTTT
CASSSGQNTEAFF
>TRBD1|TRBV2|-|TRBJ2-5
TGTGCCAGCAGTCCTAGGACAGGGTCGGAGACCCAGTACTTC
CASSPRTGSETQYF
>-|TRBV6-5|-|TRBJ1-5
TGTGCCAGCAGTTACGGGCAGGGGTTTCAGCCCCAGCATTTT
CASSYGQGFQPQHF
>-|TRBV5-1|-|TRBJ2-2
TGCGCCAGCAGCCCCGACAGGCCCTCGAACACCGGGGAGCTGTTTTTT
CASSPDRPSNTGELFF
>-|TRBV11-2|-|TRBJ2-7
TGTGCCAGCAGCTTTAGTACCTACGAGCAGTACTTC
CASSFSTYEQYF
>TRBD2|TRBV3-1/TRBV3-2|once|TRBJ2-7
TGTGCCAGCAGCCAACCTAGCGGGGGGGCCTACGAGCAGTACTTC
CASSQPSGGAYEQYF
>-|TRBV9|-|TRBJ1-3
TGTGCCAGCAGCGTAGGGCAGGGCGCTGGAAACACCATATATTTT
CASSVGQGAGNTIYF
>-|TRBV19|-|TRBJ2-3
TGTGCCAGTAGTACGACACATTCTAGCACAGATACGCAGTATTTT
CASSTTHSSTDTQYF
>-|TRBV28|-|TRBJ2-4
TGTGCCAACTCACCGAGGGGGGCCAAAAACATTCAGTACTTC
CANSPRGAKNIQYF
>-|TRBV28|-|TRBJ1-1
TGTGCCCGCGGGGGGGGGCTGAACACTGAAGCTTTCTTT
CARGGGLNTEAFF
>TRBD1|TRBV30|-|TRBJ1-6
TGTGCCTGGGGACAGGGGTTGGGTTCACCCCTCCACTTT
CAWGQGLGSPLHF
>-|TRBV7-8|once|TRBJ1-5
TGTGCCAGCAGCACGACAGGTACCAATCAGCCCCAGCATTTT
CASSTTGTNQPQHF
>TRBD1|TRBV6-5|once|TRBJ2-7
TGTGCCAGCAGTTACTCCGGACAGGGGTTCTACGAGCAGTACTTC
CASSYSGQGFYEQYF
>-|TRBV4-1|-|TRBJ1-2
TGCGCCAGCAGCCAAGCGGGGGTTAAGAATGGCTACACCTTC
CASSQAGVKNGYTF
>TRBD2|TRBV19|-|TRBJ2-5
TGTGCCAGTAGTATAACTTGGACTAGCGGGGCAGAAGAGACCCAGTACTTC
CASSITWTSGAEETQYF
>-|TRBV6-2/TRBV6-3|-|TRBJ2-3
TGTGCCAGCAGTTACCCCAGCGGGTTTACAGATACGCAGTATTTT
CASSYPSGFTDTQYF
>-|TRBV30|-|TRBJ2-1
TGTGCCTGGAGTCTCGGGAATAATGAGCAGTTCTTC
CAWSLGNNEQFF
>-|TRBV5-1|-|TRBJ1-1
TGCGCCAGCAGAATCTTGTCGAACACTGAAGCTTTCTTT
CASRILSNTEAFF
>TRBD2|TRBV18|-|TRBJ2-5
TGTGCCAGCTCACCCCGGACTAGCGAGGAGACCCAGTACTTC
CASSPRTSEETQYF
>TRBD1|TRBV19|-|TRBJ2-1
TGTGCCAGTAGTAGGACAGGGGGCGGCTCCTACAATGAGCAGTTCTTC
CASSRTGGGSYNEQFF
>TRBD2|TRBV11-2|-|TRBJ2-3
TGTGCCAGCAGCACCGGGACTAGTTGGCATACGCAGTATTTT
CASSTGTSWHTQYF
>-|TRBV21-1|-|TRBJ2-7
TGTGCCAGCAGTACTAAGGTCGGACAGGGTATGTACGAGCAGTACTTC
CASSTKVGQGMYEQYF
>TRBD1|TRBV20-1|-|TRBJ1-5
TGCAGTGCTAGTATTTGGACAGGGGGCGATCAGCCCCAGCATTTT
CSASIWTGGDQPQHF
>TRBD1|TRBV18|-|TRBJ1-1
TGTGCCAGCTCACCTGAAGGGGGCTCGGGTGAAGCTTTCTTT
CASSPEGGSGEAFF
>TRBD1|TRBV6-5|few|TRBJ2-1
TGTGCCAGCAGTTATTCCGACAGGGGGCCTTACAATGAGCAGTTCTTC
CASSYSDRGPYNEQFF
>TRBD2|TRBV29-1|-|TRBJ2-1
TGCAGCGTTGATTTGGTAGCGGGGGCCCCGGGTGAGCAGTTCTTC
CSVDLVAGAPGEQFF
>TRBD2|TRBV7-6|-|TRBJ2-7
TGTGCCAGCAGTCCCCTAGCGGAAAACACCTACGAGCAGTACTTC
CASSPLAENTYEQYF
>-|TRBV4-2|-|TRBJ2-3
TGTGCCAGCAGCCCCTTGGATAGCGGAACAGATACGCAGTATTTT
CASSPLDSGTDTQYF
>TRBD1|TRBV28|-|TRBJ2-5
TGTGCCAGCAGTTTATCAGGGACAGGGAGCCAAGAGACCCAGTACTTC
CASSLSGTGSQETQYF